This TCR beta chain was recorded in a study of shared clonotypes between healthy human individuals. Study-level findings and limits: Clonotypes which were not shared had lower generation probabilities than clonotypes that all four donors shared.

Here immunoSEQ multiplex PCR was the method, and the copy in TCRdb shows in-frame clones only, minus some. The sample yields 650,000 to 800,000 clones, 55% to 75% seen once. This clone was counted a single time. Its antigen remains unidentified. V lost 5 bases to trimming and J lost 6 bases, with 9 bases between them. This CDR3 spans 12 amino acids. The germline V gene encodes CDR1 PRHDT and CDR2 FYEKMQ (reference sequence). The material sequenced was memory CD4+ T cells sorted from blood. The sample's subset: CD45RA-negative fraction. V gene TRBV13 combines with J gene TRBJ2-3, with D uncertain. This TCR was recovered from a woman between 25 and 40 years old in good health. In DNA, the CDR3 is TGTGCCAGCAGCGGGTGGAACGATACGCAGTATTTT. Protein sequence: CASSGWNDTQYF.